Below, 14 T cell receptor beta chains from the same sample are listed, as sequenced in a study of blood T cell repertoires in COVID-19. The method was immunoSEQ multiplex PCR; TCRdb's version includes in-frame clones alone and lacks a portion of them. This table has approximately 260,000 clones, approximately 81% appearing once. Sequencing was performed on PBMCs or T cells enriched from blood (not recorded which). All receptors come from a woman between 45 and 60 years old who had been exposed to COVID-19.

The V call is TRBV12-3 or TRBV12-4, the J call TRBJ1-5; no clear D gene. V gave up 10 bases and J gave up 7 bases, with 14 bases separating them. This CDR3 comprises 12 residues. The CDR3, as DNA: TGTGCCACCGGGGAGAGGGCCCAGCCCCAGCATTTT. This codes for CATGERAQPQHF.

The rearrangement joins TRBV2 to TRBJ1-1; D gene uncertain. Germline assignment: CDR1 SNHLY and CDR2 FYNNEI. V was pared by 6 bases and J by 4 bases, with 15 bases between. This CDR3 is built from 14 residues. CDR3 amino acids: CASSLERGSTEAFF. As DNA, the CDR3 is TGTGCCAGCAGCCTTGAGAGAGGGTCCACTGAAGCTTTCTTT.

This chain uses TRBV3-1 (or the pseudogene TRBV3-2) with TRBJ1-3; maybe TRBD1 (5 bases). The germline gives CDR1 LGHDT, CDR2 YNNKEL (reference sequence). The V end was cut by 11 bases, the J end by 0 bases, with 14 bases between. The CDR3 runs 14 residues. The CDR3 DNA is TGTGCCGTAAACAGGACAATCTCTGGAAACACCATATATTTT. It specifies CAVNRTISGNTIYF.

This clone showed up just a few times. The rearrangement joins TRBV15 to TRBJ1-3; 9 nucleotides match TRBD1. In germline, CDR1 is LNHNV, CDR2 YYDKDF (reference sequence). The V and J ends lost 1 base and 8 bases, in that order; junction bases with no gene match: 3. The CDR3 consists of 14 residues. The CDR3 DNA reads TGTGCCACCAGCAGAGGGGACAGGGTGGACACCATATATTTT. Its protein is CATSRGDRVDTIYF. The entire variable domain, with the rest obtained from reference TRBV15 and TRBJ1-3, is as follows: DAMVIQNPRYQVTQFGKPVTLSCSQTLNHNVMYWYQQKSSQAPKLLFHYYDKDFNNEADTPDNFQSRRPNTSFCFLDIRSPGLGDTAMYLCATSRGDRVDTIYFGEGSWLTVV.

The genes are TRBV10-2 and TRBJ2-1; the match to TRBD2 covers 9 bases. Per germline, CDR1 WSHSY and CDR2 SAAADI. With 4 bases clipped from V and 8 bases from J, the junction kept 9 bases outside the gene matches. This CDR3 is built from 15 residues. CDR3 sequence reads: CASSGRAGGLDEQFF. CDR3 DNA sequence: TGCGCCAGCAGTGGGCGAGCGGGGGGCTTGGATGAGCAGTTCTTC.

The CDR3 reads CASSMTVAAGGNTIYF. For the CDR3, the DNA is TGTGCCAGCAGCATGACAGTAGCCGCAGGAGGAAACACCATATATTTT. The gene calls are TRBV5-4 and TRBJ1-3, with TRBD1 as a possible D gene (5 bases). V shed 4 bases and J shed 4 bases, with 18 bases lying between them. This CDR3 has 16 amino acids. Germline CDR1 is SGHNT and CDR2 is YYREEE (reference sequence).

This sequence joins TRBV28 and TRBJ2-7; possibly TRBD1 for D (6 bases). Trimming left V 2 bases short and J 6 bases short, with 17 bases between. This CDR3 has 15 amino acids. Germline CDR1 and CDR2: MDHEN and SYDVKM. The CDR3 here is CASSLVTGRRVEQYF. The CDR3 nucleotides are TGTGCCAGCAGTTTAGTCACAGGGCGGCGGGTCGAGCAGTACTTC.

This clone has a single count. The chain carries TRBV7-2 and TRBJ2-7; 7 nucleotides match TRBD1. CDR1 is SGHTA and CDR2 is FQGNSA in the germline V gene. The length of the CDR3 is 15 residues. Trimming removed 1 base from V and 2 bases from J; junction bases left unmatched: 5. The CDR3 DNA follows: TGTGCCAGCAGCTTAGGGGGGACAGCAACCTACGAGCAGTACTTC. Its translation is CASSLGGTATYEQYF.

The CDR3, as DNA: TGTGCCAGCAGTGTTGGACCAGGGTCTACAGATACGCAGTATTTT. This encodes CASSVGPGSTDTQYF. The chain couples TRBV6-4 to TRBJ2-3; a possible D gene is TRBD1 (5 bases). Looked up from germline, CDR1 is MRHNA and CDR2 is SNTAGT. The V end lost 4 bases, the J end lost 3 bases, and 14 bases lay between the germline ends. The CDR3 runs to 15 residues.

This chain links TRBV12-5 with TRBJ1-6; 9 nucleotides align to TRBD1. The V segment lost 4 bases and the J segment 8 bases; nucleotides outside the gene matches: 6. The CDR3 consists of 15 residues. Germline V CDR1 and CDR2: LGHNT, FRNRAP. For the CDR3, the DNA is TGTGCTAGTGGTTGGACGGGACAGGGCGATTCACCCCTCCACTTT. This gives the protein CASGWTGQGDSPLHF.

This clone was counted once. The rearrangement uses TRBV3-1 (or the pseudogene TRBV3-2) and TRBJ1-4; TRBD1 agrees at 9 bases. Germline CDR1 reads LGHDT; CDR2 reads YNNKEL (reference sequence). V lost 3 bases and J lost 8; bases outside the gene matches: 4. This CDR3 is built from 14 residues. The CDR3, as DNA: TGTGCCAGCAGCCATAGACAGGGGGGCGAAAAACTGTTTTTT. Translating it yields CASSHRQGGEKLFF.

This sequence joins TRBV19 and TRBJ1-1; a weak D match, TRBD1 (5 bases). Germline CDR1 and CDR2: LNHDA and SQIVND (reference sequence). Trimming removed 5 bases at V and 0 bases at J, with 28 bases between. The CDR3 has 20 residues. The CDR3 region is CASSFRPRQTNSPVNTEAFF. The CDR3 DNA is TGTGCCAGTAGTTTCCGACCCCGACAGACCAATTCCCCCGTGAACACTGAAGCTTTCTTT.

The V gene is TRBV7-8, the J gene TRBJ1-1, with D perhaps matching TRBD1 (5 bases). Trimming pared 3 bases from V and 6 bases from J, leaving 11 bases between. The CDR3 extends over 13 amino acids. Germline values: CDR1 SGHVS, CDR2 FQNEAQ. CDR3 DNA sequence: TGTGCCAGCAGCTTTTCTAGGGGCTCTGAAGCTTTCTTT. This codes for CASSFSRGSEAFF.

This chain uses TRBV7-2 with TRBJ2-1; 9 positions agree with TRBD2. The CDR3 consists of 15 residues. V was pared by 1 base and J by 7 bases, with 5 bases of the junction left unmatched. CDR1 is SGHTA and CDR2 is FQGNSA in the germline V gene. The CDR3 loop reads CASSLDPSGMNEQFF. In DNA form, the CDR3 reads TGTGCCAGCAGCTTAGACCCTAGCGGGATGAATGAGCAGTTCTTC.